Below are 10 T cell receptor beta chains sequenced from a single sample in a study of regulatory T cells in long-lasting Graves disease. Time point in this sample: newly diagnosed GD, antithyroid drugs for less than 3 months. After RNA was extracted from PBMCs, the TCR library was made from it. HTBI primers from iRepertoire and Arm-PCR of CDR3 regions yielded the TCR beta libraries. TCRdb reanalysed the multiplex PCR reads using MiXCR and keeps one entry per CDR3 protein. The repertoire holds about 440,000 distinct CDR3 sequences, under 15% seen once, with around 15% in the top ten. Separately, the same data were catalogued under a study of T cells in Graves' hyperthyroidism and ophthalmopathy.

This specimen consisted of peripheral blood mononuclear cells (PBMCs), obtained at new diagnosis, from a patient treated with antithyroid drugs. The receptors come from a woman aged 25-40 years with Graves disease.

This clonotype was counted at least ten times. This sequence joins TRBV9 and TRBJ1-5, with D uncertain. The germline V gene has CDR1 SGDLS and CDR2 YYNGEE. This CDR3 spans 13 amino acids. The germline V and J ends were trimmed by 2 bases and 5 bases, with 8 bases remaining between them. CDR3 in DNA: TGTGCCAGCAGCGTGTCAGGAGATCAGCCCCAGCATTTT. Its protein is CASSVSGDQPQHF. The full variable domain, rest sourced from reference TRBV9 and TRBJ1-5, is DSGVTQTPKHLITATGQRVTLRCSPRSGDLSVYWYQQSLDQGLQFLIQYYNGEERAKGNILERFSAQQFPDLHSELNLSSLELGDSALYFCASSVSGDQPQHFGDGTRLSIL.

In this sample, this clonotype turned up a few times. This rearrangement joins TRBV20-1 to TRBJ2-7; the D is unclear. Germline-derived CDR1 and CDR2 are DFQATT and SNEGSKA (reference sequence). V dropped 7 bases and J dropped 1 base, with 20 bases sitting between them. The CDR3 loop spans 15 amino acids. For the CDR3, the DNA is TGCAGTGTTTCACACGGGTATCCCCCATCCTACGAGCAGTACTTC. The encoded protein is CSVSHGYPPSYEQYF.

This clonotype has only one observation. A read error may explain this, as a much larger clone is one base away. The chain couples TRBV9 to TRBJ2-7; D gene unclear. The germline CDR1 and CDR2 sequences are SGDLS and YYNGEE. CDR3 size: 14 residues. Written as DNA, the CDR3 is TGTGACAGCTCACCAACGAGGCTAGGCAGCGAGCAGTACTTC. This translates into CDSSPTRLGSEQYF.

This rearrangement joins TRBV4-2 to TRBJ2-3; 8 positions agree with TRBD2. The CDR3 contains 17 residues. Germline CDR1 is LGHNA and CDR2 is YNFKEQ. V lost 3 bases, J lost 1 base, and 9 bases stayed unmatched. The CDR3 nucleotides read TGTGCCAGCAGCCATGCAAGAGCGGGAGTGGGCACAGATACGCAGTATTTT. Translating gives CASSHARAGVGTDTQYF.

This clonotype was seen repeatedly, ten times or more. J is TRBJ1-2 and V is TRBV20-1; D possibly corresponds to TRBD1 (5 bases). Germline assignment: CDR1 DFQATT and CDR2 SNEGSKA (reference sequence). This CDR3 contains 14 residues. Trimming pared 5 bases from V and 8 bases from J, leaving 21 bases between. CDR3 DNA: TGCAGTGCTGACCCGGACGGGGGAGGGTGGGGCTACACCTTC. Encoded protein: CSADPDGGGWGYTF.

This clonotype was counted many times. V gene TRBV12-3 or TRBV12-4 combines with J gene TRBJ2-6; TRBD1 matches 7 bases. Trimming at V came to 7 bases and at J to 0 bases, leaving 9 bases not matched to a gene. The CDR3 runs 17 residues. CDR3 coding DNA: TGTGCCAGCACGTCGACAGGGACCTTCTCTGGGGCCAACGTCCTGACTTTC. Amino acids: CASTSTGTFSGANVLTF.

The sample holds many counts of this clonotype. V usage is TRBV2 and J usage is TRBJ2-1; a possible D gene is TRBD1 (5 bases). Germline assignment: CDR1 SNHLY and CDR2 FYNNEI. This CDR3 spans 13 amino acids. The ends were cut back, 11 bases at V and 5 bases at J, with 16 bases in the middle. The CDR3 DNA sequence: TGTGCCGGAGCAGGTAGCAGGGACAATGAGCAGTTCTTC. Amino acids: CAGAGSRDNEQFF.

The gene calls are TRBV5-4 and TRBJ2-5; 8 bases line up with TRBD2. The V gene's germline CDR1 is SGHNT and CDR2 YYREEE (reference sequence). V shed 5 bases, J shed 3 bases, and the junction held 6 bases outside the gene matches. The CDR3 is 14 amino acids. The CDR3 loop reads CASSFPGLEETQYF. For the CDR3, the DNA is TGTGCCAGCAGTTTTCCGGGACTAGAAGAGACCCAGTACTTC.

The J gene is TRBJ2-1, the V gene TRBV6-1; perhaps TRBD1 as D (5 bases). V lost 3 bases, J lost 3 bases, and 9 bases lay in between. The germline V gene encodes CDR1 MNHNS and CDR2 SASEGT. CDR3 length equals 14 residues. The CDR3 spells CASSEKGYYNEQFF. In DNA form, the CDR3 reads TGTGCCAGCAGTGAGAAGGGGTACTACAATGAGCAGTTCTTC.

This clonotype appeared a few times. This chain joins TRBV29-1 and TRBJ2-7; 9 nucleotides align to TRBD2. V shed 6 bases and J 2 bases; nucleotides not matched to a gene: 2. This CDR3 has 12 amino acids. In germline, CDR1 is SQVTM, CDR2 ANQGSEA. CDR3 sequence reads: CSVTSGPYEQYF. DNA of the CDR3: TGCAGCGTGACTAGCGGACCCTACGAGCAGTACTTC.